This T cell receptor (beta chain) was captured in a study of T cells in localized non-small cell lung cancer. Findings and limits, study-wide: Analysis by sequencing included only one tumor region, so heterogeneity remains possible. Tumor trailed uninvolved adjacent lung in T cell clonality, which peaked there.

Note on this clone: What it recognizes is unknown.

This table comes from immunoSEQ multiplex PCR, and its TCRdb copy is limited to in-frame clones, with some not included. The repertoire has tens of thousands of clones, approximately 88% of them found once; the top ten carry 13%. In germline, CDR1 is SGHTA, CDR2 FQGNSA. The CDR3 length is 14 residues. V lost 6 bases to trimming and J lost 6 bases; unmatched junction nucleotides: 7. This clonotype was sampled from a male donor older than 55 with stage I lung adenocarcinoma. The V gene is TRBV7-2, the J gene TRBJ2-2; TRBD1 matches at 7 bases. The sequenced sample was peripheral blood, obtained before any cancer treatment. CDR3 in DNA: TGTGCCAGCAGTGCTCAACAGGGGTCCGGGGAGCTGTTTTTT. Translating gives CASSAQQGSGELFF.